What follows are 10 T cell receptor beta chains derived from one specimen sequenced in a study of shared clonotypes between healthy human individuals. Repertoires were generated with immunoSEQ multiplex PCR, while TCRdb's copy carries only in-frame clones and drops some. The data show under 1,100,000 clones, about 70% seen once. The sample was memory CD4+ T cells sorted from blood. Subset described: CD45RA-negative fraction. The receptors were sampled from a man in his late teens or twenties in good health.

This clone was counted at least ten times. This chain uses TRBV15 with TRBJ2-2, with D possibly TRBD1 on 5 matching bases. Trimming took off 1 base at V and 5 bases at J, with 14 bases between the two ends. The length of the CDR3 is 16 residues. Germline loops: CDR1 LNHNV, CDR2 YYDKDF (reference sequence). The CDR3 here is CATSRGEGERTGELFF. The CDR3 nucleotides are TGTGCCACCAGCAGAGGTGAAGGGGAACGGACCGGGGAGCTGTTTTTT. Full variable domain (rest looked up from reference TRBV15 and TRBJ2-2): DAMVIQNPRYQVTQFGKPVTLSCSQTLNHNVMYWYQQKSSQAPKLLFHYYDKDFNNEADTPDNFQSRRPNTSFCFLDIRSPGLGDTAMYLCATSRGEGERTGELFFGEGSRLTVL.

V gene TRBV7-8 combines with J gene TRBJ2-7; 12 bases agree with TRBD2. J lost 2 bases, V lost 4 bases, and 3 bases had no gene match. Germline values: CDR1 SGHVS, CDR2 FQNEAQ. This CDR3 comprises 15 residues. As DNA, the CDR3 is TGTGCCAGCAGCTCGACTAGCGGGAGAACCTACGAGCAGTACTTC. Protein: CASSSTSGRTYEQYF.

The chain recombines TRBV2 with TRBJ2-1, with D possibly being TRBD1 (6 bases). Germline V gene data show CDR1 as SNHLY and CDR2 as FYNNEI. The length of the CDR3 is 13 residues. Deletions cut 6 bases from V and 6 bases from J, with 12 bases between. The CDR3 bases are TGTGCCAGCAGCGGACAGATAGGCAATGAGCAGTTCTTC. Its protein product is CASSGQIGNEQFF.

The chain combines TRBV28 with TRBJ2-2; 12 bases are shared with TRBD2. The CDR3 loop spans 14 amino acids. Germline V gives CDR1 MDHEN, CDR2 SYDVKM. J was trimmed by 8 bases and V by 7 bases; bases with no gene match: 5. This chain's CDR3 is CASIGLAGRGELFF. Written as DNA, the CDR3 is TGTGCCAGCATCGGACTAGCGGGGAGGGGGGAGCTGTTTTTT. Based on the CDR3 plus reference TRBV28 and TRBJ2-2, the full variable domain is DVKVTQSSRYLVKRTGEKVFLECVQDMDHENMFWYRQDPGLGLRLIYFSYDVKMKEKGDIPEGYSVSREKKERFSLILESASTNQTSMYLCASIGLAGRGELFFGEGSRLTVL.

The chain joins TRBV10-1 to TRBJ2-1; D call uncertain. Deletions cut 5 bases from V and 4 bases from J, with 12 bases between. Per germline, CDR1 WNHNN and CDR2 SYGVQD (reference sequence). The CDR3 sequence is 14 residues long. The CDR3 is CASSFSGVYNEQFF. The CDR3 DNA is TGCGCCAGCAGTTTTTCGGGCGTTTACAATGAGCAGTTCTTC.

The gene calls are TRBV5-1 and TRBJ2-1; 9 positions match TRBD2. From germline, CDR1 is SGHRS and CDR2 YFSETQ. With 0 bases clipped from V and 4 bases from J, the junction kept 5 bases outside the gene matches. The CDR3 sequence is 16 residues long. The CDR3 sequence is CASSLAPTSGYNEQFF. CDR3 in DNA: TGCGCCAGCAGCTTGGCCCCGACTAGCGGATACAATGAGCAGTTCTTC.

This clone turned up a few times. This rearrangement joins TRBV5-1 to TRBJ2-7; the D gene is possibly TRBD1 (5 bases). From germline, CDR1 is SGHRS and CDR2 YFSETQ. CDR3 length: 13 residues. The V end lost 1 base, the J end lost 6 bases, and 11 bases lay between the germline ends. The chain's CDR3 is CASSLIDSSEQYF. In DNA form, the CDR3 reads TGCGCCAGCAGCTTGATCGACAGTAGCGAGCAGTACTTC.

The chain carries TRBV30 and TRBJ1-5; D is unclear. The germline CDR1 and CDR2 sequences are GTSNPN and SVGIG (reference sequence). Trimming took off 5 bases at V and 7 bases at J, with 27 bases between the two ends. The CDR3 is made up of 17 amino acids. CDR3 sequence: CAWGPRLGSHVDQPQHF. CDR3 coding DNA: TGTGCCTGGGGTCCTCGACTGGGCAGCCACGTCGACCAGCCCCAGCATTTT.

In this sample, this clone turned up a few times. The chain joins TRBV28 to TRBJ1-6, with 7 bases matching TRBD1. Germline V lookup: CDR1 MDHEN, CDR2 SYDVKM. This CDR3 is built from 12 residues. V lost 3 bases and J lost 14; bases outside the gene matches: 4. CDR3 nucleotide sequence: TGTGCCAGCAGTTTTGACAGGGAAGCCCTCCACTTT. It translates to CASSFDREALHF.

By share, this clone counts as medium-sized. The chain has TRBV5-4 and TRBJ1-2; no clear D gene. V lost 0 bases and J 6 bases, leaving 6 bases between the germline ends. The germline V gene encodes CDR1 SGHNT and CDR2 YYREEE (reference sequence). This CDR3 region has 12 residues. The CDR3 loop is CASSLDSNGYTF. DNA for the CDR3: TGTGCCAGCAGCTTGGACAGTAATGGCTACACCTTC.